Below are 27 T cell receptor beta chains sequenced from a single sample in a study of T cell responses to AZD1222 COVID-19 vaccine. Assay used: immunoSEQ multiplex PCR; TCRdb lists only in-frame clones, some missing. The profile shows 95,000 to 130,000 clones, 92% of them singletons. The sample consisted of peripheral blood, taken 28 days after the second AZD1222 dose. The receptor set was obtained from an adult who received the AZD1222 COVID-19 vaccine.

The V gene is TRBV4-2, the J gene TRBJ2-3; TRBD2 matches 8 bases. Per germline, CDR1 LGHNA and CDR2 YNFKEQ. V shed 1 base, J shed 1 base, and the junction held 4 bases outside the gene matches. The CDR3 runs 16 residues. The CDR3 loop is CASSQVELAGTDTQYF. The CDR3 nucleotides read TGTGCCAGCAGCCAAGTAGAACTAGCGGGCACAGATACGCAGTATTTT.

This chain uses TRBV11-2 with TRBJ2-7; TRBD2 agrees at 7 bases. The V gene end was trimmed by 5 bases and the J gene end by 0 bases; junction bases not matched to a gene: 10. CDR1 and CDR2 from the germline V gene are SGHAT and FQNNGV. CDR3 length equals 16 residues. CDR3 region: CASSTLGRERSYEQYF. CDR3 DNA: TGTGCCAGCAGCACTTTGGGGCGGGAGCGCTCCTACGAGCAGTACTTC.

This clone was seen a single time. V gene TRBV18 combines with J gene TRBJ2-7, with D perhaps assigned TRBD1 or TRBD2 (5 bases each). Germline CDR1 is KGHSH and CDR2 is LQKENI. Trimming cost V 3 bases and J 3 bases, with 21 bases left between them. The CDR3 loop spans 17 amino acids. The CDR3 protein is CASSPFPYRDLNYEQYF. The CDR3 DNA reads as TGTGCCAGCTCACCTTTCCCCTATCGGGACCTCAACTACGAGCAGTACTTC.

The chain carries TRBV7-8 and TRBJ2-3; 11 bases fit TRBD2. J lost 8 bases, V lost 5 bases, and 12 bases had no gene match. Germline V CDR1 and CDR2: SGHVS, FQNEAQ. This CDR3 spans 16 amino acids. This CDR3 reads CASSHGTSGSDGTQYF. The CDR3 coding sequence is TGTGCCAGCAGCCACGGGACTAGCGGATCGGACGGTACGCAGTATTTT.

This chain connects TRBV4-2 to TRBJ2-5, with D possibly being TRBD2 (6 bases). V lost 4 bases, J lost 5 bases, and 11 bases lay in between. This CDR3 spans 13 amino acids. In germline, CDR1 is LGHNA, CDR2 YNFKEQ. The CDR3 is CASSPGLRETQYF. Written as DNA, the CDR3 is TGTGCCAGCAGCCCGGGACTGCGGGAGACCCAGTACTTC.

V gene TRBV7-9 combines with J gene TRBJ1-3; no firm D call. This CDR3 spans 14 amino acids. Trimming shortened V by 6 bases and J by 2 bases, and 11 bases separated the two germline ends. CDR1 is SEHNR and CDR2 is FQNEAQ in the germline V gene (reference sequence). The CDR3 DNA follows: TGTGCCAGCAGGCTAGAGGGCCCTGGAAACACCATATATTTT. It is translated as CASRLEGPGNTIYF.

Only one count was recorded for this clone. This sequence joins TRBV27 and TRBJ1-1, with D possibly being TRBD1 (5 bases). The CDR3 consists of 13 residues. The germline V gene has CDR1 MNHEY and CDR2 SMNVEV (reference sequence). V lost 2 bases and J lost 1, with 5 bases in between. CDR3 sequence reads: CASSLGGNTEAFF. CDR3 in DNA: TGTGCCAGCAGTTTAGGGGGGAACACTGAAGCTTTCTTT.

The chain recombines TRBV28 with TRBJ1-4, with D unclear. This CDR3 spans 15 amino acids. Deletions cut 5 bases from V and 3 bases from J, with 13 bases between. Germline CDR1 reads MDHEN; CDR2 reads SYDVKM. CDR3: CASSQSSQANEKLFF. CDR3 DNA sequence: TGTGCCAGCAGTCAGTCGAGCCAGGCTAATGAAAAACTGTTTTTT.

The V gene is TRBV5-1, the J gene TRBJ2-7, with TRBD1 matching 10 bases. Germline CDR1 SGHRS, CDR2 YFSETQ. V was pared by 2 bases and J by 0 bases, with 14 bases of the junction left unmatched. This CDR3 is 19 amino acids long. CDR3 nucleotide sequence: TGCGCCAGCAGCTTCCCAGCGAGCCGGACAGGGGGAAGCTCCTACGAGCAGTACTTC. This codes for CASSFPASRTGGSSYEQYF.

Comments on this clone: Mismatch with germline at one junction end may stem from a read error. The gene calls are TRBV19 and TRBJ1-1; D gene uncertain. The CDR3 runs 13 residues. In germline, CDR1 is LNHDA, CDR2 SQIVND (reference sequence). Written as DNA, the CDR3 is TGTGCCAGTAGTGTAGATCGGGGCACTGAAGCTTTCTTT. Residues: CASSVDRGTEAFF. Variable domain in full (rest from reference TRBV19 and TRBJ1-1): DGGITQSPKYLFRKEGQNVTLSCEQNLNHDAMYWYRQDPGQGLRLIYYSQIVNDFQKGDIAEGYSVSREKKESFPLTVTSAQKNPTAFYLCASSVDRGTEAFFGQGTRLTVV.

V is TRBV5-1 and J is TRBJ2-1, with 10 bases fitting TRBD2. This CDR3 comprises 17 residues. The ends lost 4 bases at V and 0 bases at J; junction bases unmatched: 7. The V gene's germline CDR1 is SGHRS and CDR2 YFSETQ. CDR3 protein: CASSTSSGSSSYNEQFF. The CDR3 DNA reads TGCGCCAGCAGCACGTCTAGCGGGAGTAGCTCCTACAATGAGCAGTTCTTC.

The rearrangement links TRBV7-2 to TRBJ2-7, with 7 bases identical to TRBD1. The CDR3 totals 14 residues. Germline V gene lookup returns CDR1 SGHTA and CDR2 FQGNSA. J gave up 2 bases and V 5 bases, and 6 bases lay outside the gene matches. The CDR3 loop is CASSALGQPYEQYF. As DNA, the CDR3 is TGTGCCAGCAGCGCCCTGGGACAGCCCTACGAGCAGTACTTC.

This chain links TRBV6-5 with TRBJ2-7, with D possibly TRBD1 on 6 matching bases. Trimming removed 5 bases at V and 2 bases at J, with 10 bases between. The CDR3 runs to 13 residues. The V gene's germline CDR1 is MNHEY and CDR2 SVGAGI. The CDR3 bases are TGTGCCAGCAGTAGAGGACAGACCTACGAGCAGTACTTC. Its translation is CASSRGQTYEQYF.

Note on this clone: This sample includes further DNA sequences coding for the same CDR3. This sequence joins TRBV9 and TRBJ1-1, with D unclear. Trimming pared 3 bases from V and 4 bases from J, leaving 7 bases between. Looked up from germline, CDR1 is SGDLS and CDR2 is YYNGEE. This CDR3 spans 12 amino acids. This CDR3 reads CASSAGGTEAFF. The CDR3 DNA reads TGTGCCAGCAGCGCCGGAGGCACTGAAGCTTTCTTT. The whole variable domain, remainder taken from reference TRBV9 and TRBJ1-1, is DSGVTQTPKHLITATGQRVTLRCSPRSGDLSVYWYQQSLDQGLQFLIQYYNGEERAKGNILERFSAQQFPDLHSELNLSSLELGDSALYFCASSAGGTEAFFGQGTRLTVV.

CDR3 bases: TGTGCCAGCAGTTACTCGTTTCAGGGCTCCAATTCACCCCTCCACTTT. Translated, it gives CASSYSFQGSNSPLHF. V and J are TRBV6-5 and TRBJ1-6; D may be TRBD1 (5 bases). Germline CDR1 MNHEY, CDR2 SVGAGI. CDR3 length equals 16 residues. V dropped 0 bases and J dropped 7 bases, with 13 bases sitting between them.

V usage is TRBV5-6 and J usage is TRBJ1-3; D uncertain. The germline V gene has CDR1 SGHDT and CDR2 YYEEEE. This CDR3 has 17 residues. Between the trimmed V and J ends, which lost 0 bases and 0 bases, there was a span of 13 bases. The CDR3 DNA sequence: TGTGCCAGCAGCTTGGGGTCAGTTACCTACTCTGGAAACACCATATATTTT. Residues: CASSLGSVTYSGNTIYF. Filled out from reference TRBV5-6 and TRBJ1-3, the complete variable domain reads DAGVTQSPTHLIKTRGQQVTLRCSPKSGHDTVSWYQQALGQGPQFIFQYYEEEERQRGNFPDRFSGHQFPNYSSELNVNALLLGDSALYLCASSLGSVTYSGNTIYFGEGSWLTVV.

The CDR3 reads CASSLGTGGSGTDTQYF. The CDR3 DNA reads TGTGCCAGCAGCTTAGGTACAGGGGGCAGTGGCACAGATACGCAGTATTTT. This rearrangement joins TRBV7-9 to TRBJ2-3; 9 nucleotides agree with TRBD1. V was clipped by 1 base and J by 1 base; unmatched bases: 6. There are 17 residues in the CDR3. Germline V lookup: CDR1 SEHNR, CDR2 FQNEAQ (reference sequence). Complete variable domain (other parts from reference TRBV7-9 and TRBJ2-3): DTGVSQNPRHKITKRGQNVTFRCDPISEHNRLYWYRQTLGQGPEFLTYFQNEAQLEKSRLLSDRFSAERPKGSFSTLEIQRTEQGDSAMYLCASSLGTGGSGTDTQYFGPGTRLTVL.

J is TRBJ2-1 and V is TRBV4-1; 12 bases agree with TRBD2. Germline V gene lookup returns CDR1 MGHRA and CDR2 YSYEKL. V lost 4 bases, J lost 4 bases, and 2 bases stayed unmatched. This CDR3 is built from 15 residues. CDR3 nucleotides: TGCGCCAGCAGCCGGACTAGCGGGAATTACAATGAGCAGTTCTTC. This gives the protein CASSRTSGNYNEQFF.

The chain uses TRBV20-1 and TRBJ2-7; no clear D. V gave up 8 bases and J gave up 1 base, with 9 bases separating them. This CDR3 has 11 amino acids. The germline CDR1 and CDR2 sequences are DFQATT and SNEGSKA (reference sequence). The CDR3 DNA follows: TGCAGTCTAGACGGATCCTACGAGCAGTACTTC. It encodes CSLDGSYEQYF.

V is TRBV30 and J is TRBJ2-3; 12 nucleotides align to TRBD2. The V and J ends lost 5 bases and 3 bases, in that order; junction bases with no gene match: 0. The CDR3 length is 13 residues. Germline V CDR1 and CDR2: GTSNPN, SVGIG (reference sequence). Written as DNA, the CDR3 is TGTGCCTGGGGACTAGCGGGAACAGATACGCAGTATTTT. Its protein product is CAWGLAGTDTQYF.

CDR3 sequence reads: CASSLWTYEQYF. The DNA for the CDR3 is TGTGCCAGCAGTTTATGGACATACGAGCAGTACTTC. The chain carries TRBV28 and TRBJ2-7; D uncertain. Between the trimmed V and J ends, which lost 0 bases and 4 bases, there was a span of 4 bases. CDR3 length: 12 residues. Germline lookup yields CDR1 MDHEN and CDR2 SYDVKM.

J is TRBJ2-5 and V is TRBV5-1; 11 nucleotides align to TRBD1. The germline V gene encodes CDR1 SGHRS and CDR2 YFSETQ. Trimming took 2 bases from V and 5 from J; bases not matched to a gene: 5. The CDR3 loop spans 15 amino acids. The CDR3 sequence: CASSFTGTGGETQYF. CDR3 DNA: TGCGCCAGCAGCTTTACCGGGACAGGGGGGGAGACCCAGTACTTC.

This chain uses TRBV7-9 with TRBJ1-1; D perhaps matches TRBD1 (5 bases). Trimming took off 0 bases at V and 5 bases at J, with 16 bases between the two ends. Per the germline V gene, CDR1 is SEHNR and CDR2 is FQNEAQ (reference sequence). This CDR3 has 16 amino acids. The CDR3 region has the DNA TGTGCCAGCAGCTTAGCTGTCGGGGGAGAATGGACTGAAGCTTTCTTT. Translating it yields CASSLAVGGEWTEAFF. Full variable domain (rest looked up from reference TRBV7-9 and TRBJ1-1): DTGVSQNPRHKITKRGQNVTFRCDPISEHNRLYWYRQTLGQGPEFLTYFQNEAQLEKSRLLSDRFSAERPKGSFSTLEIQRTEQGDSAMYLCASSLAVGGEWTEAFFGQGTRLTVV.

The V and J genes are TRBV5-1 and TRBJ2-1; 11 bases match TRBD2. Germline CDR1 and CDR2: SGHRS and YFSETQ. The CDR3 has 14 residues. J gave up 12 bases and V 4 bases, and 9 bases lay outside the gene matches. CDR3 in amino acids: CASSVTSGSVVQFF. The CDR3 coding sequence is TGCGCCAGCAGCGTCACTAGCGGGAGTGTCGTGCAGTTCTTC.

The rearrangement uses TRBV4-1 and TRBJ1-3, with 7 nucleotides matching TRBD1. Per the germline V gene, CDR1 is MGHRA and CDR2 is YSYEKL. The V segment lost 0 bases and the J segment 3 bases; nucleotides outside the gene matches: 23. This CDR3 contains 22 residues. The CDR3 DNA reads TGCGCCAGCAGCCAAGAAAAACTCGGAAATAGTGTAGGGGGCGCGAATGGAAACACCATATATTTT. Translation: CASSQEKLGNSVGGANGNTIYF.

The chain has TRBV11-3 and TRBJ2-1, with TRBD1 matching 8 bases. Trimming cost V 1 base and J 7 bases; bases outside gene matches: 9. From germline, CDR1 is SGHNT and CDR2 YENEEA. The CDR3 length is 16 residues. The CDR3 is CASSLAGTGGENEQFF. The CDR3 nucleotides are TGTGCCAGCAGCTTAGCCGGGACAGGAGGGGAGAATGAGCAGTTCTTC.

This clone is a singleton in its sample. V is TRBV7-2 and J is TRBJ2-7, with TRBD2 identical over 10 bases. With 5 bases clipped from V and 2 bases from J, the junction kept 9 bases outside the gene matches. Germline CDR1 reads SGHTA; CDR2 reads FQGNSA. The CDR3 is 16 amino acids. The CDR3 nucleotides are TGTGCCAGCAGCACTCGACTAGCGGGTGGCACCTACGAGCAGTACTTC. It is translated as CASSTRLAGGTYEQYF.